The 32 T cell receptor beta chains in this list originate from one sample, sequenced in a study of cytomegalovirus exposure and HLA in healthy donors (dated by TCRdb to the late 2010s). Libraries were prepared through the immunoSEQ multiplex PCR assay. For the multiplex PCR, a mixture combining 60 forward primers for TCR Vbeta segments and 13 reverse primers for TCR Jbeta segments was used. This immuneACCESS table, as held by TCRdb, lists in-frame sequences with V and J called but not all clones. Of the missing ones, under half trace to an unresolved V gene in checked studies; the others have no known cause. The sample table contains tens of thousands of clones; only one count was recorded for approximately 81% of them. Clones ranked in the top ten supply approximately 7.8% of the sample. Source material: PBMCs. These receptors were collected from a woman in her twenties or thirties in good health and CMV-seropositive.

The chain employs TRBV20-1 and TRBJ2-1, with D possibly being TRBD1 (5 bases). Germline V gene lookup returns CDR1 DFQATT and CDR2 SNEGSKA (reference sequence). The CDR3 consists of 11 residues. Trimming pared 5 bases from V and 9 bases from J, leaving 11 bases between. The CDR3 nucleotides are TGCAGTGCTTCCTCTGGGGCTGAGCAGTTCTTC. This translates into CSASSGAEQFF.

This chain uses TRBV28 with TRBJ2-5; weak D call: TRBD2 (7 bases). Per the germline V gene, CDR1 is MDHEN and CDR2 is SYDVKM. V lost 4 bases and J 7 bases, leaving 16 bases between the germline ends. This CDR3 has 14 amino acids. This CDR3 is CASSSLRGGSTQYF. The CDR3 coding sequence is TGTGCCAGCAGTTCCCTGAGGGGGGGTTCGACCCAGTACTTC.

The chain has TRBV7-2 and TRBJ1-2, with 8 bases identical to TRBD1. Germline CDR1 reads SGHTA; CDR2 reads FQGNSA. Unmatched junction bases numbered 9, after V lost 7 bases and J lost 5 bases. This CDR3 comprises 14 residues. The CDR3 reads CASTIQGAAYGYTF. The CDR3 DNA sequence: TGTGCCAGCACCATTCAGGGGGCAGCTTATGGCTACACCTTC.

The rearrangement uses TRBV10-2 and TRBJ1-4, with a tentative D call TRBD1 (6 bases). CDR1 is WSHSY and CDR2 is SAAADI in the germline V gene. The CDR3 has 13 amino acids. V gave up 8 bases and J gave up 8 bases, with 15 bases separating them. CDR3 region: CASLQGLGEKLFF. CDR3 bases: TGCGCCAGCTTACAGGGCTTAGGGGAAAAACTGTTTTTT.

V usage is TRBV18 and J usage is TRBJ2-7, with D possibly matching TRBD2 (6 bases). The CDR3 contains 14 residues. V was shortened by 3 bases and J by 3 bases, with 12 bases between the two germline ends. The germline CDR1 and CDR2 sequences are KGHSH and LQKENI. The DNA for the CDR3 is TGTGCCAGCTCACCGGGACTGACGGGCTACGAGCAGTACTTC. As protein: CASSPGLTGYEQYF.

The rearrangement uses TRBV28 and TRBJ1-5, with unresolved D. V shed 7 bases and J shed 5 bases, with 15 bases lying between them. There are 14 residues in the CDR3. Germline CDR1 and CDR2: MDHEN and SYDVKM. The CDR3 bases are TGTGCCAGCACCCCCCGGAGGCGGGATCAGCCCCAGCATTTT. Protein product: CASTPRRRDQPQHF.

The CDR3, as DNA: TGTGCCAGCAGTTTATCAGTAGCTAGCGGGAGGCCCCGAGGCACAGATACGCAGTATTTT. Its protein product is CASSLSVASGRPRGTDTQYF. The rearrangement uses TRBV27 and TRBJ2-3; 11 bases agree with TRBD2. This CDR3 has 20 amino acids. Trimming at V came to 0 bases and at J to 1 base, leaving 12 bases not matched to a gene. Germline V lookup: CDR1 MNHEY, CDR2 SMNVEV (reference sequence).

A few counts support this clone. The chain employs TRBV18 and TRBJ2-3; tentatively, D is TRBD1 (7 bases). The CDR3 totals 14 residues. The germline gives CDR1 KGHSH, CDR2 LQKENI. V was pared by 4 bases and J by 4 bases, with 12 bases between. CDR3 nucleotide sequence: TGTGCCAGCTCACGGACAGGAGGGGCAGATACGCAGTATTTT. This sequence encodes CASSRTGGADTQYF.

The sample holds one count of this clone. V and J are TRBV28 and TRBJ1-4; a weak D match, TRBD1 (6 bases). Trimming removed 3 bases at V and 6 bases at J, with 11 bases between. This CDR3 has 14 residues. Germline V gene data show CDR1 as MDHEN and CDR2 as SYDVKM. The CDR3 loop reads CASSLTGTDEKLFF. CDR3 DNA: TGTGCCAGCAGTTTGACAGGAACGGATGAAAAACTGTTTTTT.

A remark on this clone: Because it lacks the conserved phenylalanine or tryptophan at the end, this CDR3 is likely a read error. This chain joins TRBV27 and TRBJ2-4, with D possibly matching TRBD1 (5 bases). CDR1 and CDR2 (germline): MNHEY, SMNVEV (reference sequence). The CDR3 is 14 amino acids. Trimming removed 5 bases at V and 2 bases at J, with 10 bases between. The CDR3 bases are TGTGCCAGCAGTAAGACAGAGACCAAAAACATTCAGTACCTC. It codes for CASSKTETKNIQYL.

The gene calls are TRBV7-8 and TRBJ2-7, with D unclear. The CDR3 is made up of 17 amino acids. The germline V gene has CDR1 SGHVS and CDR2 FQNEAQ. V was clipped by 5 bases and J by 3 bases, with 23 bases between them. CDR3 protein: CASSLLVRALPDYEQYF. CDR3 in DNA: TGTGCCAGCAGCCTTCTAGTCCGAGCCTTACCGGACTACGAGCAGTACTTC. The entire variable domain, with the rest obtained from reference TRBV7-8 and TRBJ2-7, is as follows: GAGVSQSPRYKVAKRGQDVALRCDPISGHVSLFWYQQALGQGPEFLTYFQNEAQLDKSGLPSDRFFAERPEGSVSTLKIQRTQQEDSAVYLCASSLLVRALPDYEQYFGPGTRLTVT.

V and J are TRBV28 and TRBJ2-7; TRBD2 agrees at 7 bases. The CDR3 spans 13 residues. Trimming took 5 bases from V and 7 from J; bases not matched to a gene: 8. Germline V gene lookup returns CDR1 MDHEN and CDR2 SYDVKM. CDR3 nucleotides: TGTGCCAGCAGTCCTGGCGGGGGTTGGGAGCAGTACTTC. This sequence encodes CASSPGGGWEQYF.

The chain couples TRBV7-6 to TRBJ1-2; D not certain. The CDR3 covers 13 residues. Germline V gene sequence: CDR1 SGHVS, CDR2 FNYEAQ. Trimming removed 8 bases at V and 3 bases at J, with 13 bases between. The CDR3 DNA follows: TGTGCCAGCGGGGAGGGCAACGACTATGGCTACACCTTC. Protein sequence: CASGEGNDYGYTF.

CDR3 sequence reads: CASSEASGAKNIQYF. The CDR3 bases are TGTGCCAGCAGTGAAGCTTCGGGAGCCAAAAACATTCAGTACTTC. The genes are TRBV6-1 and TRBJ2-4; D uncertain. The V end lost 0 bases, the J end lost 0 bases, and 6 bases lay between the germline ends. CDR3 size: 15 residues. Germline V gene data show CDR1 as MNHNS and CDR2 as SASEGT.

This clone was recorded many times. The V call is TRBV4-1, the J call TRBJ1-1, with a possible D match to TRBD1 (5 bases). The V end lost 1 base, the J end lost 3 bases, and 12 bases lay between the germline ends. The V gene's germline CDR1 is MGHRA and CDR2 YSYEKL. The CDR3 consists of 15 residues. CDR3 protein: CASSQGRAKDTEAFF. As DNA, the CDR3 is TGCGCCAGCAGCCAAGGCAGGGCTAAGGACACTGAAGCTTTCTTT.

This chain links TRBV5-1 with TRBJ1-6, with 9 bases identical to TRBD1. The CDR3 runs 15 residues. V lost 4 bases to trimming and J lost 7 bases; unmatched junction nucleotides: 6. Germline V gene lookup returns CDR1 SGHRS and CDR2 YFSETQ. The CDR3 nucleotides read TGCGCCAGCAGCAGGTGGACAGGGGAAAATTCACCCCTCCACTTT. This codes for CASSRWTGENSPLHF. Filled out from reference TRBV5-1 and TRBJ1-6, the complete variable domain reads KAGVTQTPRYLIKTRGQQVTLSCSPISGHRSVSWYQQTPGQGLQFLFEYFSETQRNKGNFPGRFSGRQFSNSRSEMNVSTLELGDSALYLCASSRWTGENSPLHFGNGTRLTVT.

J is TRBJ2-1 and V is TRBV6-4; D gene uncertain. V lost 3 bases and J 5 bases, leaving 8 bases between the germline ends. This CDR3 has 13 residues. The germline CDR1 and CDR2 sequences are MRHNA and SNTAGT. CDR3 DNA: TGTGCCAGCAGTGATGGAGCCAACAATGAGCAGTTCTTC. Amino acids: CASSDGANNEQFF.

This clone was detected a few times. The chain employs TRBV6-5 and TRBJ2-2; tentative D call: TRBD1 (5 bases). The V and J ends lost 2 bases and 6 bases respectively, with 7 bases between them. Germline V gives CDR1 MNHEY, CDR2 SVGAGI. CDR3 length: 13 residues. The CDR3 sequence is CASSYGAPGELFF. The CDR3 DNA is TGTGCCAGCAGTTACGGGGCACCCGGGGAGCTGTTTTTT.

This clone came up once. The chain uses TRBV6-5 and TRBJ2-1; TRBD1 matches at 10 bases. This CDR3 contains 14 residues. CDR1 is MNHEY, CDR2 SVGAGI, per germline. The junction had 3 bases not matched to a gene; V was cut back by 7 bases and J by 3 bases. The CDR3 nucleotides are TGTGCCAGCACGACAGGGGGCTTCTACAATGAGCAGTTCTTC. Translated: CASTTGGFYNEQFF.

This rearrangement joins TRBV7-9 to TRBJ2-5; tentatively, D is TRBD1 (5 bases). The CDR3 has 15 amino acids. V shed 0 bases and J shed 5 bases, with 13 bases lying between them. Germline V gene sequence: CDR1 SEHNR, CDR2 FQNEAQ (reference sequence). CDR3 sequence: CASSLAQGIEETQYF. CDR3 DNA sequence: TGTGCCAGCAGCTTAGCCCAGGGAATAGAGGAGACCCAGTACTTC.

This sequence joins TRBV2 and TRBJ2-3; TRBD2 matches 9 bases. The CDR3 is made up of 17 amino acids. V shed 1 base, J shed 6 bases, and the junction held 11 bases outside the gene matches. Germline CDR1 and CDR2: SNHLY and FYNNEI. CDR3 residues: CASSEDPIGTSSDTQYF. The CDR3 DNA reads TGTGCCAGCAGTGAAGACCCGATTGGGACTAGCTCGGATACGCAGTATTTT.

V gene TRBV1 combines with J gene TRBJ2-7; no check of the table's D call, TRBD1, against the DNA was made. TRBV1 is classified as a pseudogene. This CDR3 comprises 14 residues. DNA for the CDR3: TGCACCAGCAGCCAACAGGGGACAGGGGCCGAGCAGTACTTC. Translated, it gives CTSSQQGTGAEQYF.

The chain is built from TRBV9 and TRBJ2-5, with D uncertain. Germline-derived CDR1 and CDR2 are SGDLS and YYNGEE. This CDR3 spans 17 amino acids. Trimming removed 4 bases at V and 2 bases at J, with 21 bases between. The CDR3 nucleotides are TGTGCCAGCAGCTCCTCCGTCGAGCCGAGGCAGCAAGAGACCCAGTACTTC. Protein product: CASSSSVEPRQQETQYF.

Written as DNA, the CDR3 is TGTGCCAGCAGCTTGAGGGGCCGCAATCAGCCCCAGCATTTT. Translated, it gives CASSLRGRNQPQHF. The V gene is TRBV5-8, the J gene TRBJ1-5, with D perhaps TRBD1 (5 bases). Germline V gene sequence: CDR1 SGHTS, CDR2 YDEGEE. Deletions cut 1 base from V and 2 bases from J, with 7 bases between. This CDR3 spans 14 amino acids. Supplemented by reference TRBV5-8 and TRBJ1-5, the full variable domain reads EAGVTQSPTHLIKTRGQQATLRCSPISGHTSVYWYQQALGLGLQFLLWYDEGEERNRGNFPPRFSGRQFPNYSSELNVNALELEDSALYLCASSLRGRNQPQHFGDGTRLSIL.

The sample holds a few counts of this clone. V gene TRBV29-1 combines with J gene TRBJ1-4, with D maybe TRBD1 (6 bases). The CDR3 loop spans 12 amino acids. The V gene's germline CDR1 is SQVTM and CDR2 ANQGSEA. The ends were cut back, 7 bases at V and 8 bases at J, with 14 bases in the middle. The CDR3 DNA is TGCAGCGCACAGGGTCTTGGGGAAAAACTGTTTTTT. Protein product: CSAQGLGEKLFF.

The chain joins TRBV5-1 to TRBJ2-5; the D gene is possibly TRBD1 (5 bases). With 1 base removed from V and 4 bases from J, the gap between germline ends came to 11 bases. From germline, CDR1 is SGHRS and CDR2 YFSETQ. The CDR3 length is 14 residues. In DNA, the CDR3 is TGCGCCAGCAGCTTGAGCCAGGGTGGAGAGACCCAGTACTTC. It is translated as CASSLSQGGETQYF.

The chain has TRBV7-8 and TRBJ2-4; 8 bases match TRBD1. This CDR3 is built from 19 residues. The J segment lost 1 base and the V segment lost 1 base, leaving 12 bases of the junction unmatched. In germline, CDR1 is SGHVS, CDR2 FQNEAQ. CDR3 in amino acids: CASSLGRAGGLWAKNIQYF. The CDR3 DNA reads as TGTGCCAGCAGCTTAGGCCGGGCAGGGGGCCTGTGGGCCAAAAACATTCAGTACTTC. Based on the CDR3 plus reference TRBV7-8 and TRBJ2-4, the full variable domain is GAGVSQSPRYKVAKRGQDVALRCDPISGHVSLFWYQQALGQGPEFLTYFQNEAQLDKSGLPSDRFFAERPEGSVSTLKIQRTQQEDSAVYLCASSLGRAGGLWAKNIQYFGAGTRLSVL.

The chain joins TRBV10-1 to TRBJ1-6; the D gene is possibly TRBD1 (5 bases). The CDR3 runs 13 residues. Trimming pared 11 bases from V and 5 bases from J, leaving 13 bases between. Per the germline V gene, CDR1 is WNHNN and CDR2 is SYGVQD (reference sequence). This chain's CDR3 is CAQAGRDNSPLHF. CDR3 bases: TGCGCCCAAGCGGGCAGGGATAATTCACCCCTCCACTTT.

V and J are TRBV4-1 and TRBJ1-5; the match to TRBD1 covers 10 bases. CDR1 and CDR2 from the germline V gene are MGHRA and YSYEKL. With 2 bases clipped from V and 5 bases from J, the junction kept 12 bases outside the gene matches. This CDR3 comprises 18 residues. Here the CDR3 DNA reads TGCGCCAGCAGCCAACTGGCCCCCGGGACAGGGGATTATCAGCCCCAGCATTTT. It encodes CASSQLAPGTGDYQPQHF.

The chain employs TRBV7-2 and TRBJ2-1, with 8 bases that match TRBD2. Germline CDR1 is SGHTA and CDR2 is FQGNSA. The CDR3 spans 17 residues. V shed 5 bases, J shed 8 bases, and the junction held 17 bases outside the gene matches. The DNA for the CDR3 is TGTGCCAGCAGCAAGATGGGACTAGGTCGGGGGGGGGATGAGCAGTTCTTC. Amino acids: CASSKMGLGRGGDEQFF.

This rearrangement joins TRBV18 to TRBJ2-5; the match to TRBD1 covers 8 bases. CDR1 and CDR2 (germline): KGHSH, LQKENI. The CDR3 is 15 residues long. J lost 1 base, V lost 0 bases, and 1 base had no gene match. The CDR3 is CASSPPGQAQETQYF. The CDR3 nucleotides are TGTGCCAGCTCACCACCGGGACAGGCCCAAGAGACCCAGTACTTC.

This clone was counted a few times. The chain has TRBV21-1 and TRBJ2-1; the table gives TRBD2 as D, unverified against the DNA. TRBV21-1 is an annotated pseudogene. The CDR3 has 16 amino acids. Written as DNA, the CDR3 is TGTGCCAGCAGCAAGGGGACTAGCGCTTCCTACAATGAGCAGTTCTTC. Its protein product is CASSKGTSASYNEQFF.